These T cell receptor beta chains were read from a single sample in a study of blood T cell repertoires in COVID-19. Produced via immunoSEQ multiplex PCR; TCRdb's table is partial and in-frame only. The profile shows hundreds of thousands of clones, over 75% of them singletons. What was sequenced was peripheral blood. These receptor sequences come from a human donor in a cohort sampled during active COVID-19. The conserved cysteine and the conserved F or W are not part of the CDR3 here.

CDR3 length: 15; J gene: TRBJ1-2; V gene: TRBV2; CDR3 protein: ASTGPGQGTPNYGYT
CDR3 length: 12; J gene: TRBJ2-5; V gene: TRBV9; CDR3 protein: ASSVGPGKETQY
CDR3 length: 13; J gene: TRBJ2-5; V gene: TRBV6-5; CDR3 protein: ASSFRLRRGETQY
CDR3 length: 15; J gene: TRBJ2-7; V gene: TRBV6-1; CDR3 protein: ASSDKLAGTSIYEQY
CDR3 length: 11; J gene: TRBJ2-7; V gene: TRBV11-2; CDR3 protein: ASSLGPPREQY
CDR3 length: 14; J gene: TRBJ2-7; V gene: TRBV10-3; CDR3 protein: AISESHDREGGEQY
CDR3 length: 15; J gene: TRBJ2-7; V gene: TRBV21-1; CDR3 protein: ASSVRQGAQGAYEQY
CDR3 length: 14; J gene: TRBJ1-5; V gene: TRBV4-2; CDR3 protein: ASSLHDRVANQPQH
CDR3 length: 15; J gene: TRBJ1-3; V gene: TRBV18; CDR3 protein: ASSPPVGRLSGNTIY
CDR3 length: 16; J gene: TRBJ2-2; V gene: TRBV7-9; CDR3 protein: ASSFSLAGGADTGELF